The rows below give T cell receptor beta chains drawn from one sample of a study of T cells in Graves' hyperthyroidism and ophthalmopathy. TCRdb called the multiplex PCR reads again in MiXCR, with one record for every CDR3 protein. The repertoire consists of about 420,000 distinct CDR3 sequences, with about a sixth occurring once and the leading ten covering 11% to 15%. The sequenced sample consisted of blood. The receptors were gathered from a woman aged 18-35 years with Graves' hyperthyroidism. CDR3s include the opening cysteine and the closing phenylalanine or tryptophan. The D gene is left open where the match is weak. Expanded clones get a size class; other rows say once, few or many, or leave the size out.

>-|many|TRBV20-1|TRBJ1-2
TGCAGTGCTAGACCCTTCGGGGACTATGGCTACACCTTC
CSARPFGDYGYTF
>-|many|TRBV11-2|TRBJ2-1
TGTGCCAGCAGTGCAGGGTCCCTCTTCTCCTACAATGAGCAGTTCTTC
CASSAGSLFSYNEQFF
>-|many|TRBV12-3/TRBV12-4|TRBJ1-1
TGTGCCAGCACTCAACCAGGGTGGGACACTGAAGCTTTCTTT
CASTQPGWDTEAFF
>-|many|TRBV5-1|TRBJ1-1
TGCGCCAGCAGCTTGGATACGGGGCTGGGGGACACTGAAGCTTTCTTT
CASSLDTGLGDTEAFF
>-|-|TRBV5-1|TRBJ1-5
TGCGCCCCGCCGGGAAAGAATCAGCCCCAGCATTTT
CAPPGKNQPQHF
>-|many|TRBV5-1|TRBJ2-2
TGCGCCAGCTCCCAGCTTGGCGGGGACACCGGGGAGCTGTTTTTT
CASSQLGGDTGELFF
>TRBD1|many|TRBV15|TRBJ2-7
TGTGCCACCAGCAGAGTAACAGGGGGCGCGGGGGAGCAGTACTTC
CATSRVTGGAGEQYF
>TRBD1|-|TRBV7-9|TRBJ2-6
TGTGCCAGCAGCTTAGGGACAGGGAAGCTCTCTGGGGCCAACGTCCTGACTTTC
CASSLGTGKLSGANVLTF
>TRBD2|many|TRBV11-2|TRBJ2-5
TGTGCCAGCAGCCTCCTAGCGGGAGGGGGAGAGACCCAGTACTTC
CASSLLAGGGETQYF
>TRBD1|many|TRBV7-9|TRBJ1-1
TGTGCCAGCAGCCCGGGACAGGGGTTCTCTGAAGCTTTCTTT
CASSPGQGFSEAFF
>TRBD2|few|TRBV5-1|TRBJ2-5
TGCGCCAGCAGCTTCGTTAGCGGGCCGCTTCAAGAGACCCAGTACTTC
CASSFVSGPLQETQYF
>TRBD1|many|TRBV28|TRBJ2-7
TGTGCCAGCAGCCGAAACAGGGTCCACAGGGGGTACTACGAGCAGTACTTC
CASSRNRVHRGYYEQYF
>-|many|TRBV3-1|TRBJ2-7
TGTGCCAGCAGCCAAGTAACACCCTACGAGCAGTACTTC
CASSQVTPYEQYF
>-|few|TRBV10-2|TRBJ1-1
TGCGCCAGCAGTGAGTTGGCAGGATACACTGAAGCTTTCTTT
CASSELAGYTEAFF
>-|-|TRBV4-2|TRBJ1-5
TGTGCCAGCAGCCAGATAGATGGGAGCAATCAGCCCCAGCATTTT
CASSQIDGSNQPQHF
>-|-|TRBV3-1|TRBJ1-3
TGTGCCAGCAGCCGAGACAGGCCCCACTCTGGAAACACCATATATTTT
CASSRDRPHSGNTIYF
>TRBD1|few|TRBV5-1|TRBJ2-5
TGCGCCAGCAGCCCGGCAGCCTTACAGGGGGAACAAGAGACCCAGTACTTC
CASSPAALQGEQETQYF
>TRBD1|-|TRBV18|TRBJ2-7
TGTGCCAGCTCACCTCGGGGGACAGGGGGCGAAAGGGTCTACGAGCAGTACTTC
CASSPRGTGGERVYEQYF
>TRBD2|-|TRBV24-1|TRBJ2-2
TGTGCCAGGGCGGGGGAGGCGAACACCGGGGAGCTGTTTTTT
CARAGEANTGELFF
>TRBD2|many|TRBV28|TRBJ2-1
TGTGCCAGCAGTCGAGGACTAGCGGGAGTCTTCAATGAGCAGTTCTTC
CASSRGLAGVFNEQFF
>-|-|TRBV9|TRBJ2-1
TGTGCCAGCAGCCTATCGGGGCGGGGCAGGGCACATGAGCAGTTCTTC
CASSLSGRGRAHEQFF
>-|-|TRBV4-2|TRBJ1-3
TGTGCCAGCAGCCAAGAAACACAGAAGAGCTCTGGAAACACCATATATTTT
CASSQETQKSSGNTIYF
>TRBD1|many|TRBV10-3|TRBJ1-2
TGTGCCATCAGCCACTTCGGGACAGCACTAAGGGGCTACACCTTC
CAISHFGTALRGYTF
>-|many|TRBV14|TRBJ1-1
TGTGCCAGCAGCACCACGACAGCCTCGGTTGCTTTCTTT
CASSTTTASVAFF
>-|-|TRBV5-4|TRBJ1-2
TGTGCCACCCTACGCAGTAACTATGGCTACACCTTC
CATLRSNYGYTF
>-|many|TRBV11-2|TRBJ2-3
TGTGCCAGCAGCTTATCGACGGGGGATACGCAGTATTTT
CASSLSTGDTQYF
>TRBD2|-|TRBV3-1|TRBJ2-3
TGTGCCAGCAGCCAAGCAACTCCGGGACTAGCGGGGGGCGCAGATACGCAGTATTTT
CASSQATPGLAGGADTQYF
>-|many|TRBV28|TRBJ1-3
TGTGCCAGCACCTCGTGGGGCAGAGATATCTCTGGAAACACCATATATTTT
CASTSWGRDISGNTIYF
>TRBD1|many|TRBV2|TRBJ1-4
TGTGCCAGCAGGGGACCGGGACAGTATGAAAAACTGTTTTTT
CASRGPGQYEKLFF
>TRBD1|-|TRBV12-3/TRBV12-4|TRBJ2-1
TGTGCCAGCAGTAGGGTGGGACAGGGGGCGCGTAATGGGCAGTTCTTC
CASSRVGQGARNGQFF
>-|many|TRBV20-1|TRBJ1-6
TGCAGTGCTACTCCAGAGGGGCTCAATTCACCCCTCCACTTT
CSATPEGLNSPLHF
>-|-|TRBV19|TRBJ2-2
TGTGCCAGTAGTACGTACAGGGCCACCGGGGAGCTGTTTTTT
CASSTYRATGELFF
>TRBD2|many|TRBV12-3/TRBV12-4|TRBJ2-5
TGTGCCAGCAGTTTATTTGCGGGGACGGGGGGGACCCAGTACTTC
CASSLFAGTGGTQYF
>TRBD1|many|TRBV15|TRBJ2-3
TGTGCCACCAGCAGAGGACAGGGGGCGCACGCAGATACGCAGTATTTT
CATSRGQGAHADTQYF
>-|-|TRBV7-9|TRBJ2-7
TGTGCCAGCAGCTTAGCCGACAGGTGGGGGGCCGAGCAGTACTTC
CASSLADRWGAEQYF
>TRBD2|few|TRBV5-4|TRBJ2-2
TGTGCCAGCAGCTTCCCGGAACCCGGGACTAGCGGGGGGGCAGACACCGGGGAGCTGTTTTTT
CASSFPEPGTSGGADTGELFF
>-|many|TRBV6-1|TRBJ2-3
TGTGCCAGCAGTGAACAGGTAACAGATACGCAGTATTTT
CASSEQVTDTQYF
>-|few|TRBV15|TRBJ2-1
TGTGCCACCAGCAGAGAGGGGGAGCGATTCAATGAGCAGTTCTTC
CATSREGERFNEQFF
>TRBD1|many|TRBV3-1|TRBJ2-1
TGTGCCAGCAGCCAGTGGACAGGGATGCACAATGAGCAGTTCTTC
CASSQWTGMHNEQFF
>TRBD1|many|TRBV28|TRBJ2-2
TGTGCCAGCACCCCGATTCGGACAGGGTTGAACACCGGGGAGCTGTTTTTT
CASTPIRTGLNTGELFF
>TRBD1|few|TRBV6-1|TRBJ1-2
TGTGCCAGCAGAGACGACAGGGAGAACTATGGCTACACCTTC
CASRDDRENYGYTF
>-|once|TRBV7-3|TRBJ1-1
TGTGCCAGCAGCTTAACAGGTGGAAGTGACACTGAAGCTTTCTTT
CASSLTGGSDTEAFF
>-|many|TRBV18|TRBJ2-1
TGTGCCAGCTCACCGGCCCCGACCGATTACAATGAGCAGTTCTTC
CASSPAPTDYNEQFF